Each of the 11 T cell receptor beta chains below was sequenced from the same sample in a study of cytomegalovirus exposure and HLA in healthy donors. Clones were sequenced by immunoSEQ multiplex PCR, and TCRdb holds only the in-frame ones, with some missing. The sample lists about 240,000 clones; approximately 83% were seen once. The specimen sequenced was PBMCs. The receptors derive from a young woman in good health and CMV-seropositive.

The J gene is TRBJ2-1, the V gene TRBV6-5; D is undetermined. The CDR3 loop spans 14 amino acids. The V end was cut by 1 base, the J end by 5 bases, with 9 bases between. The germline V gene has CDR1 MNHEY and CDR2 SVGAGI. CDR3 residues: CASSYLQNHNEQFF. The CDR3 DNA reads TGTGCCAGCAGTTACTTACAAAATCACAATGAGCAGTTCTTC.

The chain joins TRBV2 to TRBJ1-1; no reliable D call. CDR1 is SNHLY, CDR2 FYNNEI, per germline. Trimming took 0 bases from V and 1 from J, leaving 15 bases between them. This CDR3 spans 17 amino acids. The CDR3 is CASSEAHLAQTNTEAFF. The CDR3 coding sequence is TGTGCCAGCAGTGAAGCGCACCTAGCACAGACGAACACTGAAGCTTTCTTT.

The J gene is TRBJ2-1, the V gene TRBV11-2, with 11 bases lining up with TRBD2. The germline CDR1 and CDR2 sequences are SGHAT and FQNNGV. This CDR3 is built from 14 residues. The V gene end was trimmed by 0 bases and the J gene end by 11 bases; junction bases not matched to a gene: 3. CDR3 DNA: TGTGCCAGCAGCTTAGAGGCTAGCGGGAGGAAGCAGTTCTTC. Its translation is CASSLEASGRKQFF.

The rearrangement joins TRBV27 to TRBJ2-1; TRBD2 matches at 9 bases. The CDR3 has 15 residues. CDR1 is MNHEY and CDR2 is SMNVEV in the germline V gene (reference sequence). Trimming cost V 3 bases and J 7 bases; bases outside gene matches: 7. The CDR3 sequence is CASSLRSGRKNEQFF. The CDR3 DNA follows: TGTGCCAGCAGTTTGAGGAGCGGGAGGAAGAATGAGCAGTTCTTC.

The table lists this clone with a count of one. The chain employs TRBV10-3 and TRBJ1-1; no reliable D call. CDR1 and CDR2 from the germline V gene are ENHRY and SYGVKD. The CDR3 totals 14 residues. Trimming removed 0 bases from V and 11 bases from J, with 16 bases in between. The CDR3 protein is CAISESRRAESAFF. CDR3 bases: TGTGCCATCAGTGAGTCGCGGCGGGCAGAGTCGGCTTTCTTT.

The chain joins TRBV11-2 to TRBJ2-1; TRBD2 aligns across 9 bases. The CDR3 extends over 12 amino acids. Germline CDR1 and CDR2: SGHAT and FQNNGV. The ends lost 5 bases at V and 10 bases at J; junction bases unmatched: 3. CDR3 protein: CASSQTSGEQFF. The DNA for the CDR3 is TGTGCCAGCAGCCAGACTAGCGGCGAGCAGTTCTTC.

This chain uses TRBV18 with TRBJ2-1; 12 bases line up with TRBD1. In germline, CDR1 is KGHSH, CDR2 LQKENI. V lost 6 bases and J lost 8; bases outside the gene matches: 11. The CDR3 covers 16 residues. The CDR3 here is CASSLPGTGGRDEQFF. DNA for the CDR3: TGTGCCAGCTCCCTCCCCGGGACAGGGGGCCGGGATGAGCAGTTCTTC.

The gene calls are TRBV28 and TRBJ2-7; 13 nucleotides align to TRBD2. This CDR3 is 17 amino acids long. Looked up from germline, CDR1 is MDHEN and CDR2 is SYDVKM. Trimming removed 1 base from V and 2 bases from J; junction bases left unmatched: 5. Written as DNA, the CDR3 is TGTGCCAGCAGTTTATCCGGGACTAGCGGGATTACCTACGAGCAGTACTTC. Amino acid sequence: CASSLSGTSGITYEQYF.

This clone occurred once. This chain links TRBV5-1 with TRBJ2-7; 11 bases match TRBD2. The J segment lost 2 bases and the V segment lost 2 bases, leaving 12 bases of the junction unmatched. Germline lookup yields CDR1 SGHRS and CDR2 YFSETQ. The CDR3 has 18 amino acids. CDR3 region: CASSLSVSVAGGAYEQYF. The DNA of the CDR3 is TGCGCCAGCAGCTTATCCGTATCGGTAGCGGGGGGGGCCTACGAGCAGTACTTC.

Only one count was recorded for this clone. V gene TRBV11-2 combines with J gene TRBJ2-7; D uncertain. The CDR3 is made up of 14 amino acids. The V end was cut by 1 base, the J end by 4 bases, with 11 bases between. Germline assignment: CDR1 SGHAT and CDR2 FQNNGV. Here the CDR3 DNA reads TGTGCCAGCAGCTTAGGCTCTCAGTGGTACGAGCAGTACTTC. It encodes CASSLGSQWYEQYF.

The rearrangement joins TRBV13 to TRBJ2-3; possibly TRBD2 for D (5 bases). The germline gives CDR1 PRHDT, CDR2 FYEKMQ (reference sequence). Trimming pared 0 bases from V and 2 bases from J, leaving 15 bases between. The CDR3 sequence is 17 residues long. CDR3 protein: CASSLGGRGFNTDTQYF. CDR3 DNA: TGTGCCAGCAGCTTAGGTGGTCGCGGGTTTAACACAGATACGCAGTATTTT.